This T cell receptor beta chain was profiled in a study of T cell responses to AZD1222 COVID-19 vaccine. The CDR3 is made up of 14 amino acids. Trimming stripped 5 bases from V and 2 bases from J, with 12 bases between. Germline-derived CDR1 and CDR2 are SQVTM and ANQGSEA. Using immunoSEQ multiplex PCR, the repertoire was profiled, and TCRdb retains in-frame clones only, with some absent. The data show 75,000 to 100,000 clones, approximately 90% seen once. This receptor was obtained from an adult in good health. The sample was peripheral blood, taken on day 0 of AZD1222 vaccination. The chain is built from TRBV29-1 and TRBJ2-2; weak D call: TRBD2 (5 bases). The CDR3, as DNA: TGCAGCGTTACTCTAGCCTCCAACACCGGGGAGCTGTTTTTT. It codes for CSVTLASNTGELFF.